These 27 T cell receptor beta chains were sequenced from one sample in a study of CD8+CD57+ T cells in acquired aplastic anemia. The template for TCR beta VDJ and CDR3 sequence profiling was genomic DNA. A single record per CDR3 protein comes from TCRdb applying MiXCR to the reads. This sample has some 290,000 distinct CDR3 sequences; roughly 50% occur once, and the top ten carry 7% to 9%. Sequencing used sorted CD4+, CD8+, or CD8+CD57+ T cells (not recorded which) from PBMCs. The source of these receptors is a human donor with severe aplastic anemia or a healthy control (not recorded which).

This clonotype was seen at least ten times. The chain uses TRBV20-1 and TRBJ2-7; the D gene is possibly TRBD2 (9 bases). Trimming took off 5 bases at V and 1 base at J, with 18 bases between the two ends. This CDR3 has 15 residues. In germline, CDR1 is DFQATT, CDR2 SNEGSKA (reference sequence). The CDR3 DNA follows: TGCAGTGCTCTAGCGGGACAGGACGGATCCTACGAGCAGTACTTC. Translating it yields CSALAGQDGSYEQYF.

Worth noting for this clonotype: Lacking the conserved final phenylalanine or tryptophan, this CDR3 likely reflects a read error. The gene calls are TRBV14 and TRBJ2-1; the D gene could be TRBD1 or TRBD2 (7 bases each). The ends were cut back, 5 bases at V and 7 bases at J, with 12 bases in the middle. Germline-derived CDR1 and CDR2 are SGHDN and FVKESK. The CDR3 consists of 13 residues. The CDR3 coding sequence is TGTGCCAGCAGCTTGCAGGGGGGGAATGAGCAGTTCCTC. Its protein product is CASSLQGGNEQFL.

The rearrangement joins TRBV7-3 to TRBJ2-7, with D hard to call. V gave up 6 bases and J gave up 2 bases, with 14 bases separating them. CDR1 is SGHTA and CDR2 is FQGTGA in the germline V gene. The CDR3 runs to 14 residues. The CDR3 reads CASRPPGGAYEQYF. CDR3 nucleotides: TGTGCCAGCAGGCCACCTGGTGGGGCCTACGAGCAGTACTTC.

DNA of the CDR3: TGTGCCAGTAGTATATGGGGCAGGGGAGGGTACGAGCAGTACTTC. It specifies CASSIWGRGGYEQYF. This chain joins TRBV19 and TRBJ2-7; D is perhaps TRBD2 (7 bases). Germline V gives CDR1 LNHDA, CDR2 SQIVND (reference sequence). The CDR3 loop spans 15 amino acids. Trimming left V 2 bases short and J 4 bases short, with 15 bases between.

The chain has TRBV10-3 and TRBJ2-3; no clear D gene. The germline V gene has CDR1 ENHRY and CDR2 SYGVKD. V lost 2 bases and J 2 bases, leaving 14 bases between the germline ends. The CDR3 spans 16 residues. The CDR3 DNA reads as TGTGCCATCAGTGAGAAATCGGCGAGTCACACAGATACGCAGTATTTT. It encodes CAISEKSASHTDTQYF.

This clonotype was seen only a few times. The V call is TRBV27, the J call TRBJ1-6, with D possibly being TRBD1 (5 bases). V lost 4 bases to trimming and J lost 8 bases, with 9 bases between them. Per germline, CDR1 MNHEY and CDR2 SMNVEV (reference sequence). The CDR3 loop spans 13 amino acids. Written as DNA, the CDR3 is TGTGCCAGCAGTTACTCGGGGGATTCACCCCTCCACTTT. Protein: CASSYSGDSPLHF.

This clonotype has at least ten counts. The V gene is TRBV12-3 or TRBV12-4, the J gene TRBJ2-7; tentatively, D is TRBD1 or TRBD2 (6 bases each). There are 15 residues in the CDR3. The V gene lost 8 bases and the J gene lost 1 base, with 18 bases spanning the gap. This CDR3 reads CASARGAIPSYEQYF. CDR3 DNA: TGTGCCAGCGCGAGGGGGGCGATCCCTTCCTACGAGCAGTACTTC.

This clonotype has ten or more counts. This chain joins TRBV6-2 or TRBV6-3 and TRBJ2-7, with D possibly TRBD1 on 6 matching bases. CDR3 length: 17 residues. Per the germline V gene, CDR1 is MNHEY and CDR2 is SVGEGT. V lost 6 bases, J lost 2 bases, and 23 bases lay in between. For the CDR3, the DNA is TGTGCCAGCAGCGCCAGATCGACAGGCGACCGACCCTACGAGCAGTACTTC. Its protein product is CASSARSTGDRPYEQYF.

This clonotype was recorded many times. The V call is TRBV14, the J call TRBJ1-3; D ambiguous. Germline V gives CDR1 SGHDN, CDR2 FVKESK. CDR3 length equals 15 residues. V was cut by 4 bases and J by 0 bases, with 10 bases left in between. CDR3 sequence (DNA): TGTGCCAGCAGCCCCGGAGGACCCTCTGGAAACACCATATATTTT. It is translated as CASSPGGPSGNTIYF.

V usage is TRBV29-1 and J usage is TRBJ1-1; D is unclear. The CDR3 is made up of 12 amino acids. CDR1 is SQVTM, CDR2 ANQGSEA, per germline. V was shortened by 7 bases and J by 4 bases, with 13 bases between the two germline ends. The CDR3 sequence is CSALPGSTEAFF. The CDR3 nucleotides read TGCAGCGCCCTACCTGGGAGCACTGAAGCTTTCTTT.

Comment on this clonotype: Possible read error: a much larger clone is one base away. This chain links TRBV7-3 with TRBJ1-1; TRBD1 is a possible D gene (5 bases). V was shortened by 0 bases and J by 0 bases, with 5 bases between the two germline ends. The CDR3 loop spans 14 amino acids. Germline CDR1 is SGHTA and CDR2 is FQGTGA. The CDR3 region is CASSLTGVNTEAFF. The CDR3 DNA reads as TGTGCCAGCAGCTTAACAGGGGTGAACACTGAAGCTTTCTTT. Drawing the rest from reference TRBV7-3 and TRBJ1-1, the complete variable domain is GAGVSQTPSNKVTEKGKYVELRCDPISGHTALYWYRQSLGQGPEFLIYFQGTGAADDSGLPNDRFFAVRPEGSVSTLKIQRTERGDSAVYLCASSLTGVNTEAFFGQGTRLTVV.

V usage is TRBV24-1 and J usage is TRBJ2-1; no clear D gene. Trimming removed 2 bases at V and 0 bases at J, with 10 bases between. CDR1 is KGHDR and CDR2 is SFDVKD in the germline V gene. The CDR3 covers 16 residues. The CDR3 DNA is TGTGCCACCAGTGATTCGAGCGTAAGCTCCTACAATGAGCAGTTCTTC. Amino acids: CATSDSSVSSYNEQFF.

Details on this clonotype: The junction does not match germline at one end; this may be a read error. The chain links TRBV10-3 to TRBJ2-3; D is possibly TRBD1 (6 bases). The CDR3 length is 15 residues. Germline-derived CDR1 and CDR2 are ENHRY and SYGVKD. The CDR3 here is CATSESGAYTDTQYF. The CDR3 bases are TGTGCCACCAGTGAGTCAGGGGCGTACACAGATACGCAGTATTTT.

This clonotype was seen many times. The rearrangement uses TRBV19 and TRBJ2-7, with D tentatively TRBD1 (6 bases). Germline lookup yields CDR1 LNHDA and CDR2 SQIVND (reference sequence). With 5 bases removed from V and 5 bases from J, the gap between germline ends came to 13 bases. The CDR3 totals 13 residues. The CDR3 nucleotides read TGTGCCAGTAGTGAGGGGGTTATCGACGAGCAGTACTTC. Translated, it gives CASSEGVIDEQYF.

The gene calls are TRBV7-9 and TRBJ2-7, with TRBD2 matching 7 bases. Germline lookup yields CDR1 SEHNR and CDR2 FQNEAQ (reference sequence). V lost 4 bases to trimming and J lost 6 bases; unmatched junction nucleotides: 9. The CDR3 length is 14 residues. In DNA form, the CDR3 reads TGTGCCAGCAGCTCCCTGACTAGCCGGAGCGAGCAGTACTTC. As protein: CASSSLTSRSEQYF.

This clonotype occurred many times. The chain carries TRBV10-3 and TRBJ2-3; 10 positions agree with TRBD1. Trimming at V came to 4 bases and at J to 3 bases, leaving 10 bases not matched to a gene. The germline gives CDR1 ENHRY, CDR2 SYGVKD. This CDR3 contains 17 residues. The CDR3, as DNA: TGTGCCATCAGTGCGAGGGACAGGGGAGAAATTACAGATACGCAGTATTTT. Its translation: CAISARDRGEITDTQYF.

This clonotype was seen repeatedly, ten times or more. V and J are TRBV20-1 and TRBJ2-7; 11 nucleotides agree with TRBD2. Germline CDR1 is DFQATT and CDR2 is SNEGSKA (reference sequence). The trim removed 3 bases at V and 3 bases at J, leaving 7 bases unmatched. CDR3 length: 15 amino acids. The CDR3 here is CSARSGTSGLYEQYF. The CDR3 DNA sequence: TGCAGTGCTAGGTCCGGGACTAGCGGACTCTACGAGCAGTACTTC.

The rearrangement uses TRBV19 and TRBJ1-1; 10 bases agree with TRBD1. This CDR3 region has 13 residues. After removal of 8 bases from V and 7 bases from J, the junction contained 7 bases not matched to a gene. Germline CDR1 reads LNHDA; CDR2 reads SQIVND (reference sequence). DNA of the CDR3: TGTGCCAGTCGACAGGGGGCGCGGAGTGAAGCTTTCTTT. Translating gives CASRQGARSEAFF.

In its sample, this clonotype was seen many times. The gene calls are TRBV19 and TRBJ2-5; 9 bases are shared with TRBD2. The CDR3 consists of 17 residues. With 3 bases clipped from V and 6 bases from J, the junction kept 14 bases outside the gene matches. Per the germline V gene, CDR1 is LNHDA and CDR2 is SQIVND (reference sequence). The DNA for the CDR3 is TGTGCCAGTAGTATCGGGATAGCGGGGGCCGCACGAAAGACCCAGTACTTC. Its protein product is CASSIGIAGAARKTQYF.

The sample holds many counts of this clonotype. Written as DNA, the CDR3 is TGTGCCAGCAGTTACTGGACAGGTTTAAAGAATTCACCCCTCCACTTT. Translation gives CASSYWTGLKNSPLHF. The rearrangement links TRBV6-5 to TRBJ1-6, with TRBD1 matching 7 bases. The germline V gene has CDR1 MNHEY and CDR2 SVGAGI. The J segment lost 7 bases and the V segment lost 1 base, leaving 7 bases of the junction unmatched. The CDR3 spans 16 residues.

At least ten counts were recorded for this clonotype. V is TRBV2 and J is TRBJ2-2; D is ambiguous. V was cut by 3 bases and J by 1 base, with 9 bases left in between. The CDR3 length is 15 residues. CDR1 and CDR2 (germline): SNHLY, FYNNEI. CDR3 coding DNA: TGTGCCAGCAGTGAGGCGGCGGTGAACACCGGGGAGCTGTTTTTT. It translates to CASSEAAVNTGELFF.

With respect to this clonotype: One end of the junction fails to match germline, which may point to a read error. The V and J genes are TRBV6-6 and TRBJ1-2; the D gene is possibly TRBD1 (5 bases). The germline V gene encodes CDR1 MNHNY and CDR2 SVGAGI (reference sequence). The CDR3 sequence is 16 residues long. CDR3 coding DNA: TGTGCCAGCAGGCTACCTAGGGGCCGAGCTAACTATGGCTCCACCTTC. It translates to CASRLPRGRANYGSTF.

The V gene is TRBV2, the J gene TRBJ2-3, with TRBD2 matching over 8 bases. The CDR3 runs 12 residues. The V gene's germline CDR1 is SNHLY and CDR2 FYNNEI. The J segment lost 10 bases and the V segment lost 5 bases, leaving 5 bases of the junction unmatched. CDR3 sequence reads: CASSPPSGPQYF. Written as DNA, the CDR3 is TGTGCCAGCAGTCCACCTAGCGGGCCGCAGTATTTT.

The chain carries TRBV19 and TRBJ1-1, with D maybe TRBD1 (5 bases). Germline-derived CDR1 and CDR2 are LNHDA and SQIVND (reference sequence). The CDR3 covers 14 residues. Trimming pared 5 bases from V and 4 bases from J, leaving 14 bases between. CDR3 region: CASSPGRRTTEAFF. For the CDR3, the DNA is TGTGCCAGTAGTCCGGGACGTAGGACCACTGAAGCTTTCTTT.

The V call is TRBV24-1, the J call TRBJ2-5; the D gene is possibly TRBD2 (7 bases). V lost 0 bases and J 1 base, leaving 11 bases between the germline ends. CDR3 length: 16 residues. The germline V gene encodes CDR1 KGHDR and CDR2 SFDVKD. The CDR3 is CATSDLGRGIQETQYF. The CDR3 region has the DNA TGTGCCACCAGTGATTTGGGGAGGGGGATCCAAGAGACCCAGTACTTC.

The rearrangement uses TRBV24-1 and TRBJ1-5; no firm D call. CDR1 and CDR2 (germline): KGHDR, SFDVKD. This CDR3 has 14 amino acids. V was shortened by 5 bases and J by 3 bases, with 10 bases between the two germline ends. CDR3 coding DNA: TGTGCCACCAGTGGTTCAGTCTTCAATCAGCCCCAGCATTTT. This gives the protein CATSGSVFNQPQHF.

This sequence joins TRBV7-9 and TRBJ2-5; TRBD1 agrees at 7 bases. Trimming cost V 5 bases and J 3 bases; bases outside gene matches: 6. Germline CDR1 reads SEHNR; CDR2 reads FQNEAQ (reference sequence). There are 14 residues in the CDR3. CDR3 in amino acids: CASSLDRVEETQYF. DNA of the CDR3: TGTGCCAGCAGCCTAGACAGGGTCGAAGAGACCCAGTACTTC.